The clone carrying this TCR beta chain was counted between two and nine times. MiXCR, run by TCRdb on the RT-PCR reads, gives a single entry per CDR3 protein. Of roughly 960,000 distinct CDR3 sequences in the sample, roughly 17% were seen once. Germline V gene data show CDR1 as ENHRY and CDR2 as SYGVKD. V trimming: 10 bases; J trimming: 3 bases; junction bases outside the gene matches: 4. The CDR3 is made up of 15 amino acids. This sample was included in a study of patients and donors after allogeneic stem cell transplantation. Sequences were obtained from blood, either unsorted or a sorted T cell fraction (not recorded which). This clonotype originated in a human donor who was either an allogeneic HSCT recipient or a stem cell or donor lymphocyte infusion donor (not recorded which). It is not recorded whose cells these are; they may come from a transplant donor. The rearrangement links TRBV10-3 to TRBJ2-2; 14 bases are shared with TRBD2. The CDR3 here is CATTGLAGDTGELFF. CDR3 in DNA: TGTGCCACGACGGGACTAGCGGGAGACACCGGGGAGCTGTTTTTT.